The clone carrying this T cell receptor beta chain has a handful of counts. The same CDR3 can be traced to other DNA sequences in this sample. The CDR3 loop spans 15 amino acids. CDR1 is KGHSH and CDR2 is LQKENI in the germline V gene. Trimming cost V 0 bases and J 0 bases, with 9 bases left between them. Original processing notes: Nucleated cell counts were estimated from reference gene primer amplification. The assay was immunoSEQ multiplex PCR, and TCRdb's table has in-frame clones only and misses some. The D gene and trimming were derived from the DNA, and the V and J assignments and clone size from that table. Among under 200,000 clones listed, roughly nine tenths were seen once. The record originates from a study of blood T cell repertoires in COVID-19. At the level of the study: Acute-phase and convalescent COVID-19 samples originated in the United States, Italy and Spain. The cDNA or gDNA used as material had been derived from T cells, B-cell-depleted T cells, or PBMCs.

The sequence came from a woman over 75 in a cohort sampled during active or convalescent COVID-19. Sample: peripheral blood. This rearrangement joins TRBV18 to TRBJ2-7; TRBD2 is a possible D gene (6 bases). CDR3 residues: CASSPPAGRSYEQYF. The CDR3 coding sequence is TGTGCCAGCTCACCACCTGCGGGGCGCTCCTACGAGCAGTACTTC.